The sequence of this T cell receptor (beta chain) was determined in a study of T cells of healthy individuals. This clonotype was seen repeatedly, ten times or more. TCRdb processed the 5' RACE reads anew with MiXCR; each CDR3 protein has one entry. This table has about 96,000 distinct CDR3 sequences, 15% to 20% appearing once. CDR3 size: 17 residues. CDR1 is MNHEY and CDR2 is SVGEGT in the germline V gene. Trimming pared 1 base from V and 7 bases from J, leaving 20 bases between. This chain uses TRBV6-2 or TRBV6-3 with TRBJ2-1, with a tentative D call TRBD1 (6 bases). This clonotype originated in a human donor in good health. Here the CDR3 reads CASSYWDTTPAPNEQFF. The CDR3 nucleotides read TGTGCCAGCAGTTACTGGGACACCACTCCCGCGCCGAATGAGCAGTTCTTC.